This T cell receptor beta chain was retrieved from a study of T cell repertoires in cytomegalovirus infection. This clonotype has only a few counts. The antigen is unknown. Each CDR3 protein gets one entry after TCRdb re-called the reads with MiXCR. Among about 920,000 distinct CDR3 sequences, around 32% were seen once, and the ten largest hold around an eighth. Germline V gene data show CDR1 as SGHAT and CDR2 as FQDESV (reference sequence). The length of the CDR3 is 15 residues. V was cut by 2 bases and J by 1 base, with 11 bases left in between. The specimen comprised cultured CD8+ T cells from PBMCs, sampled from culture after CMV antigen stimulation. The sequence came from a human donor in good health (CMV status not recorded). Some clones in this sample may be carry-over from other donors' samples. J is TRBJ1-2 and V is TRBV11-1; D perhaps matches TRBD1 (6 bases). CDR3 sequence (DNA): TGTGCCAGCAGCTTAAAAGGACAGATTAACTATGGCTACACCTTC. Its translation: CASSLKGQINYGYTF.